The 15 T cell receptor beta chains presented below share a single source sample, sequenced in a study of blood T cell repertoires in COVID-19. Profiled with immunoSEQ multiplex PCR; TCRdb holds only in-frame clones, not every one. The data hold about 69,000 clones, with around 86% observed a single time. Sequenced input: peripheral blood. These receptors all come from a man older than 75 with acute or convalescent COVID-19.

This chain joins TRBV6-5 and TRBJ1-1; D gene unclear. Germline values: CDR1 MNHEY, CDR2 SVGAGI. The CDR3 is made up of 13 amino acids. V lost 5 bases and J lost 1, with 8 bases in between. CDR3 coding DNA: TGTGCCAGCAGTACTGGTGGGAACACTGAAGCTTTCTTT. It specifies CASSTGGNTEAFF.

The chain couples TRBV18 to TRBJ1-1; D is possibly TRBD1 (5 bases). CDR1 is KGHSH, CDR2 LQKENI, per germline. The CDR3 has 14 residues. V was cut by 6 bases and J by 3 bases, with 14 bases left in between. CDR3 region: CASSLQGGDTEAFF. The CDR3 DNA reads as TGTGCCAGCTCCCTCCAGGGTGGTGACACTGAAGCTTTCTTT.

The J gene is TRBJ1-1, the V gene TRBV4-3; TRBD1 matches at 10 bases. CDR1 LGHNA and CDR2 YSLEER come from the germline V gene. Trimming removed 4 bases from V and 0 bases from J; junction bases left unmatched: 5. CDR3 length: 16 amino acids. CDR3 nucleotide sequence: TGCGCCAGCAGCCCCGACAGGGGGCGAATGAACACTGAAGCTTTCTTT. Amino acids: CASSPDRGRMNTEAFF.

V and J are TRBV2 and TRBJ2-7; TRBD2 is a possible D gene (6 bases). The CDR3 is made up of 14 amino acids. Looked up from germline, CDR1 is SNHLY and CDR2 is FYNNEI. Trimming took off 6 bases at V and 1 base at J, with 13 bases between the two ends. This CDR3 reads CASSPWGVSYEQYF. Written as DNA, the CDR3 is TGTGCCAGCAGCCCCTGGGGGGTTTCCTACGAGCAGTACTTC.

The V gene is TRBV2, the J gene TRBJ1-1; 8 positions agree with TRBD1. Trimming removed 3 bases from V and 4 bases from J; junction bases left unmatched: 7. The V gene's germline CDR1 is SNHLY and CDR2 FYNNEI. CDR3 size: 15 residues. The CDR3 is CASSEGTGLGTEAFF. The CDR3 coding sequence is TGTGCCAGCAGTGAGGGGACAGGATTAGGCACTGAAGCTTTCTTT. The full variable domain, its missing parts supplied by reference TRBV2 and TRBJ1-1, is EPEVTQTPSHQVTQMGQEVILRCVPISNHLYFYWYRQILGQKVEFLVSFYNNEISEKSEIFDDQFSVERPDGSNFTLKIRSTKLEDSAMYFCASSEGTGLGTEAFFGQGTRLTVV.

This clone was seen just once. The V gene is TRBV5-1, the J gene TRBJ2-2, with 10 bases aligning to TRBD2. The V segment lost 4 bases and the J segment 7 bases; nucleotides outside the gene matches: 13. CDR1 and CDR2 (germline): SGHRS, YFSETQ. The CDR3 contains 17 residues. The CDR3 DNA is TGCGCCAGCAGCAGGGCTCTAGCGGGAGAGACCGGCGGGGAGCTGTTTTTT. This sequence encodes CASSRALAGETGGELFF.

This clone appeared once. CDR3 sequence reads: CASSFQSGEGYEQYF. The CDR3 DNA is TGTGCCAGCAGCTTTCAAAGCGGGGAGGGATACGAGCAGTACTTC. The chain joins TRBV7-2 to TRBJ2-7; 7 bases align to TRBD2. Trimming took 3 bases from V and 4 from J; bases not matched to a gene: 9. This CDR3 has 15 residues. CDR1 and CDR2 from the germline V gene are SGHTA and FQGNSA.

The V and J genes are TRBV5-1 and TRBJ1-3; no clear D gene. V lost 0 bases to trimming and J lost 4 bases, with 14 bases between them. CDR1 SGHRS and CDR2 YFSETQ come from the germline V gene. The length of the CDR3 is 16 residues. The chain's CDR3 is CASSLGQALQGNTIYF. CDR3 nucleotide sequence: TGCGCCAGCAGCTTGGGACAAGCCCTACAGGGAAACACCATATATTTT. Together with reference TRBV5-1 and TRBJ1-3, the CDR3 gives the full variable domain: KAGVTQTPRYLIKTRGQQVTLSCSPISGHRSVSWYQQTPGQGLQFLFEYFSETQRNKGNFPGRFSGRQFSNSRSEMNVSTLELGDSALYLCASSLGQALQGNTIYFGEGSWLTVV.

This clone was observed once. V is TRBV19 and J is TRBJ2-7; 11 nucleotides line up with TRBD2. Trimming took 4 bases from V and 2 from J; bases not matched to a gene: 4. In germline, CDR1 is LNHDA, CDR2 SQIVND (reference sequence). This CDR3 is built from 15 residues. CDR3 protein: CASSTGLAAPYEQYF. The CDR3 nucleotides are TGTGCCAGTAGTACGGGACTAGCGGCTCCCTACGAGCAGTACTTC.

The chain combines TRBV19 with TRBJ2-7; 9 bases fit TRBD2. The CDR3 loop spans 14 amino acids. V dropped 5 bases and J dropped 5; count of bases not matched to a gene: 7. Germline loops: CDR1 LNHDA, CDR2 SQIVND (reference sequence). CDR3 amino acids: CASSWSSGDHEQYF. The CDR3 DNA reads as TGTGCCAGTAGTTGGTCTAGCGGGGACCACGAGCAGTACTTC.

This clone was found once. The chain joins TRBV5-5 to TRBJ1-4, with D hard to call. The CDR3 spans 14 residues. Trimming left V 8 bases short and J 0 bases short, with 11 bases between. The V gene's germline CDR1 is SGHKS and CDR2 YYEKEE (reference sequence). The CDR3 sequence is CASTRHSTNEKLFF. In nucleotides, the CDR3 is TGTGCCAGTACCCGACACTCAACTAATGAAAAACTGTTTTTT. Based on the CDR3 plus reference TRBV5-5 and TRBJ1-4, the full variable domain is DAGVTQSPTHLIKTRGQQVTLRCSPISGHKSVSWYQQVLGQGPQFIFQYYEKEERGRGNFPDRFSARQFPNYSSELNVNALLLGDSALYLCASTRHSTNEKLFFGSGTQLSVL.

The genes are TRBV3-1 (or the pseudogene TRBV3-2) and TRBJ2-5; weak D call: TRBD2 (7 bases). The germline CDR1 and CDR2 sequences are LGHDT and YNNKEL (reference sequence). Trimming took 4 bases from V and 5 from J, leaving 14 bases between them. The CDR3 covers 14 residues. The CDR3 nucleotides are TGTGCCAGCAGCCTGGGGGGGGCCCGGGAGACCCAGTACTTC. It encodes CASSLGGARETQYF.

The V and J genes are TRBV19 and TRBJ1-1; D may be TRBD1 (6 bases). The CDR3 is 16 amino acids. Trimming shortened V by 5 bases and J by 1 base, and 17 bases separated the two germline ends. Germline values: CDR1 LNHDA, CDR2 SQIVND (reference sequence). CDR3 amino acids: CASSVGGRLKNTEAFF. CDR3 DNA: TGTGCCAGTAGTGTTGGGGGCAGACTCAAGAACACTGAAGCTTTCTTT.

The chain employs TRBV12-3 or TRBV12-4 and TRBJ1-1; no definite D call. The length of the CDR3 is 12 residues. With 3 bases removed from V and 3 bases from J, the gap between germline ends came to 5 bases. CDR3 DNA sequence: TGTGCCAGCAGTTTGGGCTACACTGAAGCTTTCTTT. As protein: CASSLGYTEAFF.

This chain connects TRBV29-1 to TRBJ1-3; D remains ambiguous. V was clipped by 7 bases and J by 3 bases, with 10 bases between them. Germline V gives CDR1 SQVTM, CDR2 ANQGSEA. The CDR3 sequence is 12 residues long. CDR3 DNA: TGCAGCGGGGTGGGCCTTGGAAACACCATATATTTT. This encodes CSGVGLGNTIYF.